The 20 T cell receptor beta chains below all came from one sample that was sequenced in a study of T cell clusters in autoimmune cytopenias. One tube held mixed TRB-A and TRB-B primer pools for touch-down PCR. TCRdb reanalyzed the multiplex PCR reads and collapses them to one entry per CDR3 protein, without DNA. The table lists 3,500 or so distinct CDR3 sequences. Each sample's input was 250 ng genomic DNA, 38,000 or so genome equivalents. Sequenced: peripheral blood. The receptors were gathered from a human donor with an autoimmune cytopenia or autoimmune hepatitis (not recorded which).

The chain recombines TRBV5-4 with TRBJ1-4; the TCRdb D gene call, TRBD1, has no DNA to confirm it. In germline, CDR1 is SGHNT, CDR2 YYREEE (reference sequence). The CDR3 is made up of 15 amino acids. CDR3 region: CASSLAQGINEKLFF.

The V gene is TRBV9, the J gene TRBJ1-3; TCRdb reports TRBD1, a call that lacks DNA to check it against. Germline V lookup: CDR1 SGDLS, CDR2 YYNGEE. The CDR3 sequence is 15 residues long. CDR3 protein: CASSGTTGHKATIYF.

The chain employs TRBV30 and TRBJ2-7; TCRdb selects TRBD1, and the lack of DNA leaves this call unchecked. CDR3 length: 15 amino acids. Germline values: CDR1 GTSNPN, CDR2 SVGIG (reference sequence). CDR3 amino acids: CAWSVQGATYNEQYF.

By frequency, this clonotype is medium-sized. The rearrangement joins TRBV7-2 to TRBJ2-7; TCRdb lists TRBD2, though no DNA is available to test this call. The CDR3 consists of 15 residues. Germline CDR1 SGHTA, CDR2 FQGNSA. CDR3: CASSLVGDYSYEQYF.

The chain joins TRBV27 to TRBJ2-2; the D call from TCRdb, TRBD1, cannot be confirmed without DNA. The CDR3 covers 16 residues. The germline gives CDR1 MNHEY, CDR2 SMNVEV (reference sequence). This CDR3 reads CASSFLTGANTGELFF.

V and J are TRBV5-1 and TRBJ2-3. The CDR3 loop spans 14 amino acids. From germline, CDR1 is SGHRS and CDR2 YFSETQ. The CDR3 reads CASSLGSGTDTQYF.

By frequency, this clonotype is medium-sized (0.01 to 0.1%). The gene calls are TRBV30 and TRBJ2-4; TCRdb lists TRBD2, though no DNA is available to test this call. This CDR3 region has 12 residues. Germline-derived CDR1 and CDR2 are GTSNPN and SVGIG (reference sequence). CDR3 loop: CAWSVLRDIQYF.

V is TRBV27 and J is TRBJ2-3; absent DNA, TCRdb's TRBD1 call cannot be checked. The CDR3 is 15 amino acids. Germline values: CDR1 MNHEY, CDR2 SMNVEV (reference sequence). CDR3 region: CASSAGTQSTDTQYF.

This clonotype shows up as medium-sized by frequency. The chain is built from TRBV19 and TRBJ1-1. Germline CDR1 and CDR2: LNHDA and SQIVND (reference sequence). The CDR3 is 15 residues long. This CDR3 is CASSTRQVRNTEAFF. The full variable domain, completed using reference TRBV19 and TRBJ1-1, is DGGITQSPKYLFRKEGQNVTLSCEQNLNHDAMYWYRQDPGQGLRLIYYSQIVNDFQKGDIAEGYSVSREKKESFPLTVTSAQKNPTAFYLCASSTRQVRNTEAFFGQGTRLTVV.

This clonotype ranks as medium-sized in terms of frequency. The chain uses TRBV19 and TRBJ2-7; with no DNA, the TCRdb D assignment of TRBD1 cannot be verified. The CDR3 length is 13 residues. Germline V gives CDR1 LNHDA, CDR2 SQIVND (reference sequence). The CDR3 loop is CASSRGTGGWQYF.

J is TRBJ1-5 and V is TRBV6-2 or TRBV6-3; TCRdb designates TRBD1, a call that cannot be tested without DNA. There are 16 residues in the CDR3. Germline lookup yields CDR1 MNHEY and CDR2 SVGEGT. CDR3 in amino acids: CASSYSQGALVQPQHF.

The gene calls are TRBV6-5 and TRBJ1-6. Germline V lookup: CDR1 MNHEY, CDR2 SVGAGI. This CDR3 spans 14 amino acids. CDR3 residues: CASSYSPYNSPLHF.

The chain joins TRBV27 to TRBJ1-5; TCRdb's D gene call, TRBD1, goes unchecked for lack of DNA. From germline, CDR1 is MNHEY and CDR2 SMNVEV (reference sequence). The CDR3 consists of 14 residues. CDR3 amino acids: CASSPRDLNQPQHF.

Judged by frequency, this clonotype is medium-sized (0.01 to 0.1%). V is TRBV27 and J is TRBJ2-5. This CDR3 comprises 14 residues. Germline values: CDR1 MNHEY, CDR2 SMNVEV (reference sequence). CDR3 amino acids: CASSPRGWQETQYF.

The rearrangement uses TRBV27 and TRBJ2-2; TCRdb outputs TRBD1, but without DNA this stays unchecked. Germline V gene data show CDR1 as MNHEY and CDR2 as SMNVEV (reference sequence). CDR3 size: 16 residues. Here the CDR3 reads CASSTTGGSNTGELFF.

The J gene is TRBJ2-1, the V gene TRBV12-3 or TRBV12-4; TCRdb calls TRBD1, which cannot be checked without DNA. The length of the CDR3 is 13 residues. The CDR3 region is CASRITGVDEQFF.

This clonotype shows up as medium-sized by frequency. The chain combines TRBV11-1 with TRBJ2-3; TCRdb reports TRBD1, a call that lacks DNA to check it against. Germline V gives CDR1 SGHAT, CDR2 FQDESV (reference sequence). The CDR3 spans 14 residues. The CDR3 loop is CASRGQSSTDTQYF. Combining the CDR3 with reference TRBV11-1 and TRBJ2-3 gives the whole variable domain EAEVAQSPRYKITEKSQAVAFWCDPISGHATLYWYRQILGQGPELLVQFQDESVVDDSQLPKDRFSAERLKGVDSTLKIQPAELGDSAMYLCASRGQSSTDTQYFGPGTRLTVL.

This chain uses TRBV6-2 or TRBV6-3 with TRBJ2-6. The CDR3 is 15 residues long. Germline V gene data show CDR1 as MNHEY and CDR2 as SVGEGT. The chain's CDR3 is CASSADSSGANVLTF.

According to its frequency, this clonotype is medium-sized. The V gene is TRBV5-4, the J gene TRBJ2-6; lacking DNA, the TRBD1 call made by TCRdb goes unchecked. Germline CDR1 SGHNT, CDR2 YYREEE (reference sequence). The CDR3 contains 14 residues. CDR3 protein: CASSLGAGANVLTF.

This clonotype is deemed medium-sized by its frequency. The CDR3 sequence: CAWSVGDKGGEKLFF. The chain has TRBV30 and TRBJ1-4; TCRdb gives TRBD1 as the D gene, but with no DNA this cannot be confirmed. The CDR3 length is 15 residues. CDR1 and CDR2 from the germline V gene are GTSNPN and SVGIG (reference sequence).